The entry below describes one TCR beta chain. The data originate from a study of T cell changes during pregnancy in multiple sclerosis. J lost 4 bases, V lost 6 bases, and 1 base had no gene match. CDR3 length: 13 amino acids. CDR1 is MNHEY and CDR2 is SMNVEV in the germline V gene (reference sequence). This table comes from immunoSEQ multiplex PCR, and its TCRdb copy is limited to in-frame clones, with some not included. The data show 8,500 to 13,000 clones, 85% to 90% seen once. This material consisted of CD8+ T cells from peripheral blood mononuclear cells, taken in the first trimester of pregnancy. This clonotype was sampled from a female donor in good health, enrolled as a control in a pregnancy study. J is TRBJ1-5 and V is TRBV27; TRBD1 matches at 9 bases. CDR3 loop: CASSGTGNQPQHF. CDR3 sequence (DNA): TGTGCCAGCAGCGGGACAGGGAATCAGCCCCAGCATTTT.